Listed here are 8 T cell receptor beta chains from one sample, sequenced in a study of T-cell reconstitution after alpha-beta-depleted transplantation in children. During its preparation, the TCRbeta library received unique molecular identifiers. TCRdb used MiXCR to reprocess the PCR reads, holding one entry per CDR3 protein. The table has 120,000 to 150,000 distinct CDR3 sequences, around 10% seen once; the top ten hold roughly 18%. The sequences come from PBMCs, mostly from graft donor cells, collected 180 days after TCRalphabeta/CD19-depleted stem cell transplant. These receptors were taken from a female patient aged 2-9 years who had a stem cell transplant for congenital amegakaryocytic thrombocytopenia, so the T cells may come from the graft donor.

As regards this clonotype: This may stem from a read error, because a much larger clone lies one nucleotide away. The chain uses TRBV5-1 and TRBJ1-2, with 7 bases aligning to TRBD1. This CDR3 is built from 17 residues. Germline values: CDR1 SGHRS, CDR2 YFSETQ. CDR3 sequence: CASSHRTTGPTNYGDTF. The CDR3 nucleotides are TGCGCCAGCAGCCACCGAACGACAGGGCCAACTAACTATGGCGACACCTTC.

The chain is built from TRBV5-1 and TRBJ2-5, with D unclear. V lost 0 bases and J 6 bases, leaving 9 bases between the germline ends. This CDR3 is built from 13 residues. The germline V gene encodes CDR1 SGHRS and CDR2 YFSETQ. This CDR3 is CASSLGGEQTQYF. The CDR3 nucleotides read TGCGCCAGCAGCTTGGGTGGGGAACAGACCCAGTACTTC.

This clonotype has at least ten counts. The genes are TRBV28 and TRBJ2-7, with D possibly being TRBD1 or TRBD2 (5 bases each). Germline lookup yields CDR1 MDHEN and CDR2 SYDVKM. The V end was cut by 6 bases, the J end by 3 bases, with 30 bases between. This CDR3 is 19 amino acids long. CDR3 in amino acids: CASSALYLVSRGRNYEQYF. The CDR3 DNA sequence: TGTGCCAGCAGCGCCCTTTACTTAGTCAGCCGGGGACGGAACTACGAGCAGTACTTC.

At least ten counts were recorded for this clonotype. V and J are TRBV18 and TRBJ2-1; 7 bases line up with TRBD2. The germline CDR1 and CDR2 sequences are KGHSH and LQKENI. The CDR3 runs 14 residues. V lost 1 base to trimming and J lost 10 bases; unmatched junction nucleotides: 7. The CDR3 nucleotides read TGTGCCAGCTCACCACAGGGAGGGGTTAGCGAGCAGTTCTTC. It encodes CASSPQGGVSEQFF.

The chain joins TRBV4-2 to TRBJ2-1, with 8 bases fitting TRBD2. This CDR3 spans 16 amino acids. Trimming at V came to 0 bases and at J to 1 base, leaving 2 bases not matched to a gene. Germline V lookup: CDR1 LGHNA, CDR2 YNFKEQ. CDR3 sequence: CASSQEPSGSYNEQFF. The CDR3 nucleotides read TGTGCCAGCAGCCAAGAACCTAGCGGGTCCTACAATGAGCAGTTCTTC.

This clonotype is a singleton in its sample. The chain joins TRBV5-6 to TRBJ2-6; D unresolved. Trimming cost V 0 bases and J 0 bases, with 7 bases left between them. Germline CDR1 and CDR2: SGHDT and YYEEEE. The CDR3 covers 16 residues. CDR3 nucleotides: TGTGCCAGCAGCTTGGGGCCCCTCTCTGGGGCCAACGTCCTGACTTTC. Translated: CASSLGPLSGANVLTF.

This clonotype was detected ten times or more. The chain links TRBV28 to TRBJ2-5, with TRBD2 matching 9 bases. The CDR3 is 14 residues long. V was clipped by 10 bases and J by 3 bases; unmatched bases: 9. Germline V gene data show CDR1 as MDHEN and CDR2 as SYDVKM. The CDR3 spells CAIQGLALKETQYF. In DNA form, the CDR3 reads TGTGCCATCCAAGGACTAGCGCTAAAAGAGACCCAGTACTTC.

Turning to this clonotype: A much larger clone is a single base away; this may be a read error. V gene TRBV21-1 combines with J gene TRBJ2-7. TRBV21-1 is designated a pseudogene. CDR3 length equals 13 residues. CDR3 coding DNA: TGTGCCAGCAGCAAAGTGCTTCAGAGGGAGCAGTACTTC. It codes for CASSKVLQREQYF.